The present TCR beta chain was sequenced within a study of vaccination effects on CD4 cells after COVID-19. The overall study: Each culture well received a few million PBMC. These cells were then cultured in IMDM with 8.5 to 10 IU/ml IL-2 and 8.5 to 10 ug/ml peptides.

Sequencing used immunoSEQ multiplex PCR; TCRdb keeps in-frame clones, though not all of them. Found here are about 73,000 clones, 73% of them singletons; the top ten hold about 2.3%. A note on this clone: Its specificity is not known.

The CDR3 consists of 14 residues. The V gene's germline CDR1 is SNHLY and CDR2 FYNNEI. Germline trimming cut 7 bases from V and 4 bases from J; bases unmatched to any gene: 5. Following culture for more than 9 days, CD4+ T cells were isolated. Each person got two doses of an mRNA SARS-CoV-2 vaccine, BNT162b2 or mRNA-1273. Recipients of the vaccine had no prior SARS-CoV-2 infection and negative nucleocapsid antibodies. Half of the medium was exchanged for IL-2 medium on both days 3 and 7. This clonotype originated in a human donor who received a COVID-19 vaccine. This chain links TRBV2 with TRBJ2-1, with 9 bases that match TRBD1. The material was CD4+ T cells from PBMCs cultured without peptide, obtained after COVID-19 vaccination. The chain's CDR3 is CASTPGQGYNEQFF. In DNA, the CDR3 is TGTGCCAGCACCCCGGGACAGGGATACAATGAGCAGTTCTTC.